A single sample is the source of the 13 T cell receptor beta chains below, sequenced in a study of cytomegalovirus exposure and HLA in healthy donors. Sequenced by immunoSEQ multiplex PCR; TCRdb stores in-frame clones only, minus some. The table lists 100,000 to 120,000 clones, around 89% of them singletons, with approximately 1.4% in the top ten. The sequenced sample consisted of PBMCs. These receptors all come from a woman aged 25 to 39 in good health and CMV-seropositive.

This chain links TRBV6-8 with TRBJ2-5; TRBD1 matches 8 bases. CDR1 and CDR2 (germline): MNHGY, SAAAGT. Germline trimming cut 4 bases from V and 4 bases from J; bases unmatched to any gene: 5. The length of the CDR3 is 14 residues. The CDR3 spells CASSSRGPLETQYF. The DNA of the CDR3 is TGTGCCAGCAGTTCCAGGGGGCCGTTAGAGACCCAGTACTTC.

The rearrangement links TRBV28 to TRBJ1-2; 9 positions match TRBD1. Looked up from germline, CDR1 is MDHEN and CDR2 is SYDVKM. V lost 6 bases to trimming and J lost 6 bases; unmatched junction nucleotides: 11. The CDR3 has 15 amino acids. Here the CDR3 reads CASRSPGQGFDGYTF. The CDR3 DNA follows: TGTGCCAGCAGATCCCCGGGACAGGGATTTGATGGCTACACCTTC.

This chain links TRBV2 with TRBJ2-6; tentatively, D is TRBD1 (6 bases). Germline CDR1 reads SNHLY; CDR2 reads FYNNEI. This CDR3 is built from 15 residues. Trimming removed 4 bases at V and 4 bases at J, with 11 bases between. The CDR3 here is CASSVDSFGANVLTF. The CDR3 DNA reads TGTGCCAGCAGTGTGGACAGCTTCGGGGCCAACGTCCTGACTTTC.

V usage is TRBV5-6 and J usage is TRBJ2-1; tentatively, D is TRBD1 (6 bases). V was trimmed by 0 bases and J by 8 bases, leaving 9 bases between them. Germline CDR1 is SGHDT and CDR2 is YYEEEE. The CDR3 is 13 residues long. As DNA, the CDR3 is TGTGCCAGCAGCTTGGGGACAGTCGATGAGCAGTTCTTC. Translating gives CASSLGTVDEQFF.

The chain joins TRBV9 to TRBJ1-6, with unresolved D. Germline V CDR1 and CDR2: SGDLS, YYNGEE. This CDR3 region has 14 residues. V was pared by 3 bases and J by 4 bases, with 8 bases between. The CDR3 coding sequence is TGTGCCAGCAGCGATGGGCAGTATAATTCACCCCTCCACTTT. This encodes CASSDGQYNSPLHF.

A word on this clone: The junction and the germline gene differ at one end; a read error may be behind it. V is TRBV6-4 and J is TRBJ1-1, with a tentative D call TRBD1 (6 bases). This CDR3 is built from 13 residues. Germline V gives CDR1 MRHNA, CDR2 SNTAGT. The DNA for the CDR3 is TGTGCCAGCGGTGAGGGGGAGGGCACTGAAGCTTTCTTT. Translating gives CASGEGEGTEAFF.

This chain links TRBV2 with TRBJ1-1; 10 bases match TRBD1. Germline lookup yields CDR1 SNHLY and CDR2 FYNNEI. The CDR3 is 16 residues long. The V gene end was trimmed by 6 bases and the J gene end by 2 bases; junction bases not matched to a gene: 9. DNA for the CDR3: TGTGCCAGCAGACCCGACAGGGGGCCCTCAAACACTGAAGCTTTCTTT. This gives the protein CASRPDRGPSNTEAFF. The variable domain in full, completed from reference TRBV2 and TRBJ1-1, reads EPEVTQTPSHQVTQMGQEVILRCVPISNHLYFYWYRQILGQKVEFLVSFYNNEISEKSEIFDDQFSVERPDGSNFTLKIRSTKLEDSAMYFCASRPDRGPSNTEAFFGQGTRLTVV.

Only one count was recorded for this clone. The CDR3 here is CASSTWTSGRTDTQYF. The DNA of the CDR3 is TGTGCCAGCAGTACCTGGACTAGCGGGAGGACAGATACGCAGTATTTT. The chain carries TRBV28 and TRBJ2-3, with 14 bases matching TRBD2. Per the germline V gene, CDR1 is MDHEN and CDR2 is SYDVKM. The CDR3 sequence is 16 residues long. Losses at the gene ends were 5 bases for V and 3 bases for J; bases not matched to a gene: 4.

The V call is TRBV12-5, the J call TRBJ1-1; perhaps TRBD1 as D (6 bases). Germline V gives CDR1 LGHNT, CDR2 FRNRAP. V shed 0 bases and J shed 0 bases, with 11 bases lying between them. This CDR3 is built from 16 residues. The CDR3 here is CASGLVVQGMNTEAFF. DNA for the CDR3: TGTGCTAGTGGTTTGGTTGTACAGGGCATGAACACTGAAGCTTTCTTT.

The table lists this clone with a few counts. This chain's CDR3 is CASRKGTGPVEQYF. The DNA for the CDR3 is TGTGCCAGCAGGAAGGGGACAGGTCCAGTGGAGCAGTACTTC. J is TRBJ2-7 and V is TRBV27; 8 bases align to TRBD1. Germline V gene lookup returns CDR1 MNHEY and CDR2 SMNVEV (reference sequence). This CDR3 spans 14 amino acids. The J segment lost 7 bases and the V segment lost 6 bases, leaving 11 bases of the junction unmatched.

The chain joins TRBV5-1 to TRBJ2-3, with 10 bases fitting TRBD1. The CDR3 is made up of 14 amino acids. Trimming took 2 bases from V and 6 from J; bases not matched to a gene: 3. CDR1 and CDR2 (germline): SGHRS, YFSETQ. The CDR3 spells CASSFGTGEDTQYF. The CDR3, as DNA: TGCGCCAGCAGCTTCGGGACAGGGGAGGATACGCAGTATTTT.

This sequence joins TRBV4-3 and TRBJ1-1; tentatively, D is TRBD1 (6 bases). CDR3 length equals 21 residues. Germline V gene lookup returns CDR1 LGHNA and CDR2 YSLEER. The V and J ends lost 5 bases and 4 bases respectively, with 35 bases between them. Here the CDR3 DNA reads TGCGCCAGCAGCGGAGCGAAAGGGGGGGAGGTATCGGCAGGTCTAGGCACTGAAGCTTTCTTT. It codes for CASSGAKGGEVSAGLGTEAFF.

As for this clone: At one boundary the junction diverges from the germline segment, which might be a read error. CDR3 sequence: CASRVTGAAPVQF. The CDR3 nucleotides read TGTGCCAGCAGAGTGACAGGGGCGGCCCCGGTTCAATTT. V gene TRBV28 combines with J gene TRBJ2-3; TRBD1 aligns across 8 bases. Germline V gene sequence: CDR1 MDHEN, CDR2 SYDVKM. The CDR3 totals 13 residues.